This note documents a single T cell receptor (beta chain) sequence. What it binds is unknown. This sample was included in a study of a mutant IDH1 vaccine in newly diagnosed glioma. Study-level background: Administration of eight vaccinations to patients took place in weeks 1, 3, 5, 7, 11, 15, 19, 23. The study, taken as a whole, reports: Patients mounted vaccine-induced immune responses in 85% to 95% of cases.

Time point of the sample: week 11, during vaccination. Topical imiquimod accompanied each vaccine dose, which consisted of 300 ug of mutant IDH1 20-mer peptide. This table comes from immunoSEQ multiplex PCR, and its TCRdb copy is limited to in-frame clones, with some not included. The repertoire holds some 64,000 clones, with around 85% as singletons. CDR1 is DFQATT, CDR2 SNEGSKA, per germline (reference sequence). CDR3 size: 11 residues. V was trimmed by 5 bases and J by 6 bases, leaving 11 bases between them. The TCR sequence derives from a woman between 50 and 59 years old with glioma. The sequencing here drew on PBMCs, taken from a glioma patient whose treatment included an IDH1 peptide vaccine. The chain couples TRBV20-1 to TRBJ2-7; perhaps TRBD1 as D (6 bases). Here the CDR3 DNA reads TGCAGTGCTGCGCAGGGGTCCGAGCAGTACTTC. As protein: CSAAQGSEQYF.